This T cell receptor (beta chain) was recorded in a study of cytomegalovirus exposure and HLA in healthy donors. Study as a whole: Out of fewer than 400 genotyped donors, roughly 80% belonged to the Caucasian-associated ancestry cluster. Study observations and caveats: As immune exposure information, only CMV serostatus was available. According to the study, some 160 TCR beta chains were cytomegalovirus-associated.

PCR amplification relied on 60 Vbeta primers (plus 13 Jbeta primers). The protocol was immunoSEQ multiplex PCR, while the TCRdb copy is restricted to in-frame clones and leaves out a portion. The sample records around 110,000 clones, more than 60% being singletons. Germline V gene sequence: CDR1 MDHEN, CDR2 SYDVKM. This CDR3 has 14 amino acids. V lost 6 bases, J lost 1 base, and 12 bases lay in between. A remark on this clone: The antigen remains undetermined.

The rearrangement links TRBV28 to TRBJ2-5, with D perhaps TRBD2 (5 bases). The receptor's source is a man aged 60 to 69 in good health and CMV-seronegative. The sample consisted of PBMCs. The CDR3 sequence is CASRVPGSQETQYF. The CDR3 coding sequence is TGTGCCAGCAGGGTTCCGGGATCCCAAGAGACCCAGTACTTC. Variable domain in full (rest from reference TRBV28 and TRBJ2-5): DVKVTQSSRYLVKRTGEKVFLECVQDMDHENMFWYRQDPGLGLRLIYFSYDVKMKEKGDIPEGYSVSREKKERFSLILESASTNQTSMYLCASRVPGSQETQYFGPGTRLLVL.